The TCR beta chain under discussion was sequenced for a study of cytomegalovirus exposure and HLA in healthy donors. Study-wide context: Falling in the Caucasian-associated ancestry cluster were approximately 86% of 300 to 500 genotyped donors.

In this sample, this clone turned up once. Its antigen remains unidentified. At the DNA level, this CDR3 is encoded by other sequences in the same sample as well. Between the trimmed V and J ends, which lost 0 bases and 4 bases, there was a span of 10 bases. CDR3 length: 14 residues. The germline V gene encodes CDR1 SGHRS and CDR2 YFSETQ. Study outcomes and limitations: It is likely that the observed cluster of highly shared sequence variants was a sequencing artifact. Later on, a genetic analysis was performed. It linked a missense variant in DCLRE1C with V- and J-gene trimming of TCR beta. Most of the TCR beta V segments (in an earlier analysis) were productive either about 87% or about 30% of the time.

PCR used 60 Vbeta primers and 13 Jbeta primers. Profiling relied on immunoSEQ multiplex PCR, and the TCRdb table lists in-frame clones only, not all of them. This table holds 150,000 to 200,000 clones, 80% found once. Specimen: PBMCs. The TCR was taken from a man in his late teens or twenties in good health and CMV-seropositive. This rearrangement joins TRBV5-1 to TRBJ2-5; maybe TRBD2 (7 bases). For the CDR3, the DNA is TGCGCCAGCAGCTTGGGGGGGGGCGCAGAGACCCAGTACTTC. This gives the protein CASSLGGGAETQYF.